This T cell receptor beta chain emerged from a study of cytomegalovirus exposure and HLA in healthy donors (dated by TCRdb to 2017 to 2019). Regarding the research as a whole: An earlier analysis of under 600 of the donors reported 276 Gb of sequence data and some 120 million unique TCR beta sequences from about 180 million T cells. Genome-wide SNP genotypes for about three fifths of the roughly 670 donors were used in a later genetic analysis, which treated that subset as a discovery cohort. Along with the roughly 670-subject first cohort, a separate validation cohort of approximately 110 different subjects was used. High-throughput TCR immunosequencing, statistical association of individual TCRs with disease status, and machine learning were combined to predict cytomegalovirus infection status. In a later analysis, previously published TCR beta repertoires from fewer than 750 donors were re-analyzed and high-resolution HLA genotyping was added so that TCR occurrence patterns could be studied. Every discovery cohort repertoire had been produced on one sequencing platform. The number of donors typed differed by locus, with about 629-640 for A, B, C, DRB1 and DQB1, more than 500 for DQA1, over 600 for DPA1, and approximately 470 for DPB1. An early release covering roughly 600 HLA-typed donors comprised approximately 290 gigabases of sequencing data and tens of millions of unique TCR sequences. Donor age, sex, ethnicity and CMV serostatus were collected together with the repertoire data. The aim of the study was to test whether cataloging public T cell receptors could identify signatures of past pathogen exposure. Among the approximately 400 genotyped donors, approximately 77% belonged to the genetic ancestry cluster associated with self-reported Caucasian donors. Rather than drawing on any new phenotypic data, the later analysis identified candidate immune exposures from TCR beta sequences and the way those sequences occurred across donors. Across 398 genotyped donors of the cohort, an average of roughly 230,000 unique TCR beta nucleotide sequences per donor were sequenced, and roughly a sixth of those sequences were non-productive. The T cell repertoires of 550 to 850 subjects were profiled by immunosequencing and related to cytomegalovirus serostatus. Both class I and class II loci were covered by HLA typing, at four-digit resolution. A handful of DR-DQ haplotypes were handled as single units for association and clustering because linkage in the cohort was strong. An earlier analysis of roughly 580 of the donors used high-throughput TCR beta sequencing to judge whether each TCR beta V gene segment behaved as functional or pseudogenic.

Library preparation employed the immunoSEQ multiplex PCR assay. For the multiplex PCR, a mixture combining 60 forward primers for TCR Vbeta segments and 13 reverse primers for TCR Jbeta segments was used. The CDR3 region of rearranged TCR beta genes was amplified from genomic DNA with a multiplex PCR assay. On the Illumina HiSeq System, the amplified TCR beta libraries were sequenced as 87-base-pair reads. In the original analysis: A later analysis tallied 75 million to 95 million unique TCR beta chains across the 640 or so repertoires, and 10 million to 11 million of those chains were shared by two or more donors. Raw reads were error-corrected and collapsed into unique sequences by a nearest-neighbor algorithm in which closely related sequences were merged to remove PCR and sequencing errors. CDR3 sequences were aligned to IMGT reference sequences to assign V, D and J gene segments. For a sequence to be retained, a match of at least six nucleotides was required to both a V gene segment and a J gene segment. A rearrangement was called productive if the CDR3 had no stop codons and remained in frame with V and J, and every other rearrangement was called non-productive. CDR3 was defined by IMGT convention, running from the second conserved V-encoded cysteine to the conserved J-encoded phenylalanine. The earlier analysis of about 640 of the donors excluded any sequence lacking an unambiguous match to a single V gene segment. An earlier analysis of a few hundred of the donors called V segments functional above 56.7% productive rearrangements and segregating when the between-donor standard deviation exceeded 5%. A statistical classification framework was built to diagnose cytomegalovirus status from the catalog of TCR beta chain sequences. In a later analysis, TCR nucleotide sequences were compared against IMGT/GENE-DB human TR gene sequences so that V and J genes could be assigned. Using the TCRdist pipeline, a later analysis assigned CDR3 sequences along with most-parsimonious VDJ recombination scenarios. In a later analysis, each TCR beta chain was defined by its CDR3 amino acid sequence together with its V-gene family, and reads lacking a unique V-gene family were excluded. As a way to deal with suspected cross-contamination and a sequencing artifact, a later analysis dropped 500 to 700 nucleotide sequences that were highly shared and had low generation probability. In a later analysis, a clonal expansion index for each public chain was calculated from normalized within-repertoire ranks of inferred template counts. In a later analysis, generation probabilities were computed with a VDJ recombination model fitted to out-of-frame rearrangements, and the resulting probabilities were checked against IGoR. Hypergeometric tests were used in a later analysis to score TCR-TCR, TCR-HLA and TCR-CMV co-occurrence, with a repertoire-size bias correction applied to the TCR pairs. To estimate false discovery rates, a later analysis permuted the HLA or CMV assignments 20 times. In a later analysis, co-occurring TCRs were grouped using DBSCAN, with TCRdist sequence similarity added in when clustering inside HLA-allele-positive subsets. Repertoires with fewer than 30,000 or more than 120,000 public chains were left out of co-occurrence clustering, as were five repertoires with anomalous nucleotide sharing. TCRdb provides this immuneACCESS table in a form limited to in-frame rearrangements. Some clones are lacking; in checked studies, under half of them reflect an unresolved V gene, and why the rest are absent is not known. That table gives V, J and clone size, and the DNA gave D and trimming. The sample records about 40,000 clones, 60% to 70% of which are singletons. About 4% of the sample lies in the top ten.

This clone turned up a few times. No cognate antigen has been identified for it. Per-nucleotide qualities are absent, and no much larger clonotype sits a single base away. The CDR3 runs 14 residues from the cysteine to the phenylalanine. CDR3 DNA only is kept here, 42 bases in frame from base 1. In the germline V gene, CDR1 corresponds to SNHLY and CDR2 to FYNNEI. Trimming takes 3 bases off V and 6 bases off J; junction bases not matched to a gene: 2. Study-level results and caveats: Roughly uniform sequencing depth across donors was assumed in presence/absence analyses, although this assumption may not hold. Compared with the approximately 700-donor mean, donors in an Asian-associated ancestry cluster had fewer N-insertions in productive TCRs, according to a later genetic analysis. Compared with equally common non-associated chains, HLA-associated TCR beta chains in a later analysis were more clonally expanded and had lower generation probabilities. The cohort was sequenced for TCR beta chains only, and without alpha or paired-chain data the features that could be detected were limited. The study listed 164 TCR beta chains as associated with cytomegalovirus. The classifier was reported to diagnose cytomegalovirus status with high specificity and sensitivity in both the original and validation cohorts. Linkage disequilibrium might explain the correlated functional status among segregating V segments, but an unknown experimental factor could not be excluded. While some public TCRs were present in many individuals, most TCR sequences turned up only very rarely across donors. In a later analysis, some 18,000 TCR beta sequences were associated with specific HLA alleles at a false discovery rate of 0.05. A later analysis reported that several top co-occurrence clusters appeared linked to parvovirus B19, influenza, CMV and Epstein-Barr virus. A group of highly shared sequence variants was considered likely to be a technical artifact of the sequencing pipeline. In a later analysis, most CMV-associated TCR beta chains were found to appear HLA-restricted, with HLA associations seemingly driven largely by CMV exposure. Three of the identified cytomegalovirus-associated TCR beta chains were confirmed in vitro to be specific for cytomegalovirus antigens. The earlier analysis of a few hundred of the donors excluded some 16 rarely observed V segments, including chromosome 9 orphons, because counts were too low. The authors suggested that the approach could potentially be extended to other disease states and immunological phenotypes. The only immune exposure information available for the cohort was CMV serostatus. An earlier analysis of 587 of the donors showed that most TCR beta V segments appeared in productive rearrangements either about 87% or about 30% of the time, which broadly matched IMGT annotations. The 87-base-pair reads could not distinguish some IMGT-functional V segments, including TRBV6-2 and TRBV6-3, so those segments were excluded. A further reported finding was that TCR beta sequences accurately predicted the HLA-A and HLA-B alleles for most subjects in the first cohort. When HLA alleles, especially DR and DQ, strongly co-occurred, attributing TCR associations to individual alleles was difficult. In a later genetic analysis, a missense DCLRE1C variant was associated with V-gene and J-gene trimming of TCR beta chains, and the association was replicated in an independent cohort. Because HLA typing was missing for some donors at each locus, association tests included only the typed subset. A later analysis found that TCR association rates varied across HLA loci, with DRB1 alleles showing the most associated TCRs and HLA-C alleles the fewest.

The cohort was made up of 500 to 850 healthy bone marrow donors. All cohort members were sampled while nominally healthy, although unrecorded immune exposures were likely present. The donor tested CMV seronegative and was one of the 352 seronegative cohort members. Every donor gave a peripheral blood sample, and the peripheral blood mononuclear cells from that sample were used for TCR beta sequencing. The Qiagen DNeasy Blood Extraction Kit was used to extract genomic DNA from the blood cell samples. The V gene is TRBV2 and the J gene is TRBJ2-7; 13 central nucleotides agree with TRBD2. This receptor was obtained from a man in his forties or fifties in good health and CMV-seronegative. Sequencing used PBMCs. The encoded CDR3 is CASSDRTSGGEQYF. The DNA sequence reads TGTGCCAGCAGTGACAGGACTAGCGGGGGCGAGCAGTACTTC.